This record concerns one TCR beta chain sequence. These data originate in a study of OX40 agonist ivuxolimab in advanced cancers. The wider study: At 0.01 to 10 mg/kg, ivuxolimab was administered intravenously to patients every 2 weeks.

Generated by immunoSEQ multiplex PCR, the TCRdb table keeps only in-frame clones and is missing some. Among roughly 69,000 clones, less than 95% were seen once, and the ten largest hold 5.2%. The germline V gene encodes CDR1 LNHDA and CDR2 SQIVND (reference sequence). Trimming took off 5 bases at V and 5 bases at J, with 12 bases between the two ends. The CDR3 is 13 amino acids. The TCR comes from an adult with an advanced solid tumor such as melanoma, head and neck, liver or kidney cancer. The chain employs TRBV19 and TRBJ1-2, with TRBD1 as a possible D gene (6 bases). The source was CD4+ or CD8+ T cells sorted from blood, collected in a trial of the OX40 agonist ivuxolimab. CDR3 amino acids: CASSPQTGYGYTF. DNA of the CDR3: TGTGCCAGTAGTCCACAGACAGGATATGGCTACACCTTC.